This T cell receptor (beta chain) was captured by sequencing in a study of human T cells and chemical hapten exposure. The sample holds many counts of this clonotype. The CDR3 length is 12 residues. The V and J ends lost 8 bases and 4 bases, in that order; junction bases with no gene match: 4. Germline V lookup: CDR1 LNHDA, CDR2 SQIVND (reference sequence). TCRdb reprocessed the RACE reads via MiXCR and lists one record per CDR3 protein. The data show around 340,000 distinct CDR3 sequences, about 7% seen once. Time point reported: patch test 1, 2 weeks after DPC sensitization. Stated treatment: therapeutic diphenylcyclopropenone sensitization with weekly scalp DPC.

V usage is TRBV19 and J usage is TRBJ2-7; TRBD2 aligns across 8 bases. This receptor was obtained from a woman younger than 30 with alopecia areata. Some clones in this sample may be carry-over from other donors' samples. The input for sequencing was whole blood, taken in connection with sensitization to the hapten diphenylcyclopropenone (DPC). The CDR3 sequence is CASRGGVYEQYF. CDR3 coding DNA: TGTGCCAGTCGGGGGGGAGTTTACGAGCAGTACTTC.